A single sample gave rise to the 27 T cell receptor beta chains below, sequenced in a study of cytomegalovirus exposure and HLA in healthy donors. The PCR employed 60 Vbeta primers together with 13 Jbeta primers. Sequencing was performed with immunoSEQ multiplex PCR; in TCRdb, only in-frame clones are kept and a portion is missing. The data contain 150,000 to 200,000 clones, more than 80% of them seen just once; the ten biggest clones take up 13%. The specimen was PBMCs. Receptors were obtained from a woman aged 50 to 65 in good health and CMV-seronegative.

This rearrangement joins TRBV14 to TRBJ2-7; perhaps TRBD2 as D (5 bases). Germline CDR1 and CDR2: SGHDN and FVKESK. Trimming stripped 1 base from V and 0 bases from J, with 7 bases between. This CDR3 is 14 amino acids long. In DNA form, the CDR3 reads TGTGCCAGCAGCCAAGTTGGAGGCTCCTACGAGCAGTACTTC. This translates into CASSQVGGSYEQYF.

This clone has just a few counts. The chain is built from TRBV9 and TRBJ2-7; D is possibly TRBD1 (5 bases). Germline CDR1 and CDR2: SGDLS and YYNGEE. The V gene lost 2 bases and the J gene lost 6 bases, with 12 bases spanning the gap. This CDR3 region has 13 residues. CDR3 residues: CASSVGHRGEQYF. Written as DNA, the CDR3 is TGTGCCAGCAGCGTTGGACACCGCGGCGAGCAGTACTTC.

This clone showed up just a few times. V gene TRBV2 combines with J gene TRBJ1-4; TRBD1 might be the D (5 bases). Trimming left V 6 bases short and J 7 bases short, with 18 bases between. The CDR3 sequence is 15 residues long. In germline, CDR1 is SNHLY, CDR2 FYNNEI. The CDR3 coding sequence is TGTGCCAGCAGCGGGCAGGGTTTATCAGGTGAAAAACTGTTTTTT. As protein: CASSGQGLSGEKLFF.

The CDR3 coding sequence is TGTGCCAGCAGTCCTTGGCCTCCGGGGGGTGATGGCTACACCTTC. The encoded protein is CASSPWPPGGDGYTF. The V and J genes are TRBV6-1 and TRBJ1-2, with D tentatively TRBD1 (5 bases). V lost 5 bases and J lost 6, with 19 bases in between. CDR3 length equals 15 residues. The germline CDR1 and CDR2 sequences are MNHNS and SASEGT.

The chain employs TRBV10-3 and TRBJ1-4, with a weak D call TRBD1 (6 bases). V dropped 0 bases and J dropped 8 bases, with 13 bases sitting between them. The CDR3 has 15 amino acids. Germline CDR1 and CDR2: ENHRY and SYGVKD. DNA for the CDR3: TGTGCCATCAGTGAGTCGGGGGCAGGCCAAGAAAAACTGTTTTTT. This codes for CAISESGAGQEKLFF.

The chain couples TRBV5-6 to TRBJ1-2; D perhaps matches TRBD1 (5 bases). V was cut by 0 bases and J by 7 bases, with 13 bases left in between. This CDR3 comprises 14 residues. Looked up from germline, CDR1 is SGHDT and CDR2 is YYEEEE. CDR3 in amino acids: CASSLGDWGGGYTF. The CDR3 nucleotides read TGTGCCAGCAGCTTGGGGGACTGGGGTGGTGGCTACACCTTC. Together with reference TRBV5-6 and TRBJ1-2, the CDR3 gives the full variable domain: DAGVTQSPTHLIKTRGQQVTLRCSPKSGHDTVSWYQQALGQGPQFIFQYYEEEERQRGNFPDRFSGHQFPNYSSELNVNALLLGDSALYLCASSLGDWGGGYTFGSGTRLTVV.

In DNA, the CDR3 is TGTGCCAGCAGTCGACCAGGGGGCGCCCACAATGAGCAGTTCTTC. This gives the protein CASSRPGGAHNEQFF. The chain links TRBV25-1 to TRBJ2-1; TRBD1 aligns across 8 bases. The CDR3 totals 15 residues. J was trimmed by 5 bases and V by 5 bases; bases with no gene match: 8. CDR1 MGHDK and CDR2 SYGVNS come from the germline V gene.

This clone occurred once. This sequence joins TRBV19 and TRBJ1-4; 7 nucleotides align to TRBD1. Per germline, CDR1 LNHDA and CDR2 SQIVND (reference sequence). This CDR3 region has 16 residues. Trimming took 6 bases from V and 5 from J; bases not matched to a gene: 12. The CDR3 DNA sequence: TGTGCCAGTAGGAGGGGCGACAGGGTGTTAAATGAAAAACTGTTTTTT. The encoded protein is CASRRGDRVLNEKLFF.

The CDR3 here is CASSRKGPSTGELFF. CDR3 bases: TGTGCCAGCAGCCGTAAGGGGCCGAGCACCGGGGAGCTGTTTTTT. This chain uses TRBV6-6 with TRBJ2-2; D possibly corresponds to TRBD1 (5 bases). The length of the CDR3 is 15 residues. V was shortened by 6 bases and J by 4 bases, with 15 bases between the two germline ends. Per germline, CDR1 MNHNY and CDR2 SVGAGI (reference sequence).

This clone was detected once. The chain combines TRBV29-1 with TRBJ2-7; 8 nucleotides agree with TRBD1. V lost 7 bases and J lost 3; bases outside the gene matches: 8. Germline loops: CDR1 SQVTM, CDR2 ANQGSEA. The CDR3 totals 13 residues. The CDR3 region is CSARKGQGYEQYF. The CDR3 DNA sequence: TGCAGCGCCCGGAAAGGACAGGGCTACGAGCAGTACTTC.

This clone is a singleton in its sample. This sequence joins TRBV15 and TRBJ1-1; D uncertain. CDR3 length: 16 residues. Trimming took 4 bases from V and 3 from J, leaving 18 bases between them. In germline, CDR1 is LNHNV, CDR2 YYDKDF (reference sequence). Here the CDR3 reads CATSTGSGPGDTEAFF. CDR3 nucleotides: TGTGCCACCAGCACCGGATCGGGCCCGGGAGACACTGAAGCTTTCTTT.

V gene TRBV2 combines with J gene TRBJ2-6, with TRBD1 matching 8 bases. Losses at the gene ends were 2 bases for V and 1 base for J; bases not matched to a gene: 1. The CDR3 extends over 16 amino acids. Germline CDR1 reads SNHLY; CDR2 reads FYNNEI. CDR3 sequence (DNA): TGTGCCAGCAGTGAACAGGGGGCATCTGGGGCCAACGTCCTGACTTTC. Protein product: CASSEQGASGANVLTF.

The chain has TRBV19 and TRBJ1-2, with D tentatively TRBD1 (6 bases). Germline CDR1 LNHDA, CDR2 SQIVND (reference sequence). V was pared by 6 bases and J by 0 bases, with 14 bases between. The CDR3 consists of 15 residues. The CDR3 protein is CASSGQSSANYGYTF. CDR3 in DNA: TGTGCCAGTAGCGGACAGTCGTCTGCTAACTATGGCTACACCTTC.

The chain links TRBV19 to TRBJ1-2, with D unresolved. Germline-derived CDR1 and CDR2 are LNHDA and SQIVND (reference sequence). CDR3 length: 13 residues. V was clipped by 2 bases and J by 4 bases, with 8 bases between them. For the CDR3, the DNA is TGTGCCAGTAGTATACAGGCAGCCTATGGCTACACCTTC. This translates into CASSIQAAYGYTF.

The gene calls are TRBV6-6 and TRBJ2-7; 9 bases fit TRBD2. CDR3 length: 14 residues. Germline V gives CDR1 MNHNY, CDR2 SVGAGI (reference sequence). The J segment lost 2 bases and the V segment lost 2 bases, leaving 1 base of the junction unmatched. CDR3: CASSYGGGAYEQYF. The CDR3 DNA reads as TGTGCCAGCAGTTACGGCGGGGGGGCCTACGAGCAGTACTTC.

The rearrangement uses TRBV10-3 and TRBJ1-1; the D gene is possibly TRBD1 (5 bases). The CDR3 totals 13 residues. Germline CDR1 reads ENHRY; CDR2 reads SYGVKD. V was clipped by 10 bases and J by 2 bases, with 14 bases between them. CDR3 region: CATETDKNTEAFF. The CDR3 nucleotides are TGTGCCACCGAGACAGATAAAAACACTGAAGCTTTCTTT.

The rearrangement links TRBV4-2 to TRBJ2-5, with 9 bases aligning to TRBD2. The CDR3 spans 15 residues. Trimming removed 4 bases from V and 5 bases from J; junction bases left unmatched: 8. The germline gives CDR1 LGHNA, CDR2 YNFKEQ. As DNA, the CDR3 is TGTGCCAGCAGCCTAATAGCGGGGGTGGTGGAGACCCAGTACTTC. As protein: CASSLIAGVVETQYF.

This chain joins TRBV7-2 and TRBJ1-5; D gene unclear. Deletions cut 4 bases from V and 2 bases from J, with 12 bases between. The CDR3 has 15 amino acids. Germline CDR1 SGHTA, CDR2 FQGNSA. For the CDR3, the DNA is TGTGCCAGCAGCTCCCGGGGAGCTCGCAATCAGCCCCAGCATTTT. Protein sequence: CASSSRGARNQPQHF.

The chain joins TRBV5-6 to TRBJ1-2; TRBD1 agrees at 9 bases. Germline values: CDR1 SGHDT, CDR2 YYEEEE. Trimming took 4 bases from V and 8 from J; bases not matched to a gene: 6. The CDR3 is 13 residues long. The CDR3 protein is CASSTTGGFGYTF. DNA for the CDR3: TGTGCCAGCAGCACGACAGGGGGATTCGGCTACACCTTC.

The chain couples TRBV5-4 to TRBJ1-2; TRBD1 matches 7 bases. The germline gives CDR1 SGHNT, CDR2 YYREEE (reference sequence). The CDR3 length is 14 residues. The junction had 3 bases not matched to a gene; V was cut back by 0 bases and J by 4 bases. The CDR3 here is CASSLDRGAYGYTF. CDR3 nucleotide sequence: TGTGCCAGCAGCTTGGACAGGGGTGCCTATGGCTACACCTTC.

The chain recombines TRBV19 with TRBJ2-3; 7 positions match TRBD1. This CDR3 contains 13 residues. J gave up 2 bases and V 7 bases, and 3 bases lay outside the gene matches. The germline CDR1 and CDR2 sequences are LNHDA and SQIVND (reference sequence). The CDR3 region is CASKDRPTDTQYF. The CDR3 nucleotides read TGTGCCAGTAAGGACAGGCCCACAGATACGCAGTATTTT.

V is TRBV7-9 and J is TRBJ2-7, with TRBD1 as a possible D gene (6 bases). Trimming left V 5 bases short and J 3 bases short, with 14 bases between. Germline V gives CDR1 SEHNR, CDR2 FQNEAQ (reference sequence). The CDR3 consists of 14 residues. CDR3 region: CASSPKGEYYEQYF. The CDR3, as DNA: TGTGCCAGCAGCCCGAAGGGGGAATACTACGAGCAGTACTTC. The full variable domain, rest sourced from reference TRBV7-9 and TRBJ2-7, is DTGVSQNPRHKITKRGQNVTFRCDPISEHNRLYWYRQTLGQGPEFLTYFQNEAQLEKSRLLSDRFSAERPKGSFSTLEIQRTEQGDSAMYLCASSPKGEYYEQYFGPGTRLTVT.

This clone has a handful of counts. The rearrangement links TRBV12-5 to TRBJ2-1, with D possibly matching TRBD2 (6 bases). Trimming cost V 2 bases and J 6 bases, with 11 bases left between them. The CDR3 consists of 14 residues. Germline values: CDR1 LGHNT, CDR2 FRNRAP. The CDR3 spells CASGLRSGINEQFF. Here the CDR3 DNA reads TGTGCTAGTGGTTTGCGTAGCGGCATCAATGAGCAGTTCTTC.

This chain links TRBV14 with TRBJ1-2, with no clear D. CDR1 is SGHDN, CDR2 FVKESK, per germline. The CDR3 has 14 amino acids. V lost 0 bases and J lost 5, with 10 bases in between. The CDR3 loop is CASSQDSGLYGYTF. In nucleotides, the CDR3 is TGTGCCAGCAGCCAAGATAGCGGGCTATATGGCTACACCTTC.

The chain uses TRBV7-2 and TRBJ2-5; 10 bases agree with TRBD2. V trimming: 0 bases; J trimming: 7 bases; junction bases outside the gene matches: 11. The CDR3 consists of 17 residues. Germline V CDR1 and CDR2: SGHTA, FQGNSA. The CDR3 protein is CASSLAGGAGGGGTQYF. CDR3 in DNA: TGTGCCAGCAGCTTAGCGGGAGGAGCGGGGGGGGGTGGGACCCAGTACTTC.

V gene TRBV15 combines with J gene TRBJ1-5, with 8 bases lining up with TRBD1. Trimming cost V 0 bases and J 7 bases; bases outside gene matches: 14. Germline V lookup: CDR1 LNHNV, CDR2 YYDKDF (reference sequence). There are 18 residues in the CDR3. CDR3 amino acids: CATSREVGAGGVSQPQHF. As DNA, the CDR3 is TGTGCCACCAGCAGAGAGGTGGGGGCAGGGGGCGTAAGCCAGCCCCAGCATTTT.

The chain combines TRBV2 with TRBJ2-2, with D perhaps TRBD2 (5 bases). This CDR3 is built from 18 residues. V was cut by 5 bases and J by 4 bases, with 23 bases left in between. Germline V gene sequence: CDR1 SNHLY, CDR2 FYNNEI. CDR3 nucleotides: TGTGCCAGCAGTCATGGACTCCCGGGAACGCGAGGCACCGGGGAGCTGTTTTTT. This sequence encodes CASSHGLPGTRGTGELFF.